The 22 T cell receptor beta chains given below trace back to one sample, sequenced in a study of blood T cell repertoires in COVID-19. Method: immunoSEQ multiplex PCR; TCRdb's copy keeps in-frame clones and lacks some. Seen here are about 160,000 clones, 80% observed once, and the top ten hold roughly 3.5%. The sample consisted of PBMCs or T cells enriched from blood (not recorded which). Source of these receptors: a woman aged 60-70 years who had recovered from COVID-19.

The chain couples TRBV4-2 to TRBJ2-2, with D maybe TRBD1 (6 bases). The germline V gene has CDR1 LGHNA and CDR2 YNFKEQ. CDR3 length: 15 amino acids. V shed 4 bases and J shed 5 bases, with 14 bases lying between them. The CDR3 loop reads CASSLGAGETGELFF. CDR3 coding DNA: TGTGCCAGCAGCCTGGGAGCAGGGGAGACCGGGGAGCTGTTTTTT.

This chain connects TRBV19 to TRBJ1-6, with D perhaps matching TRBD1 (5 bases). The CDR3 spans 15 residues. CDR1 and CDR2 (germline): LNHDA, SQIVND (reference sequence). V was clipped by 5 bases and J by 6 bases, with 14 bases between them. CDR3 residues: CASSLRAVANSPLHF. In DNA, the CDR3 is TGTGCCAGTAGTCTCAGGGCAGTAGCTAATTCACCCCTCCACTTT.

This rearrangement joins TRBV6-5 to TRBJ2-7; perhaps TRBD2 as D (6 bases). CDR1 and CDR2 (germline): MNHEY, SVGAGI. Trimming left V 5 bases short and J 2 bases short, with 13 bases between. This CDR3 has 14 amino acids. This CDR3 is CASSTGLATYEQYF. In DNA form, the CDR3 reads TGTGCCAGCAGTACGGGACTCGCAACCTACGAGCAGTACTTC.

This clone was detected a few times. The chain links TRBV6-1 to TRBJ2-4; TRBD1 matches 7 bases. The ends lost 4 bases at V and 0 bases at J; junction bases unmatched: 6. This CDR3 comprises 16 residues. Germline CDR1 MNHNS, CDR2 SASEGT. The CDR3 loop is CASSVGQWEAKNIQYF. The CDR3 coding sequence is TGTGCCAGCAGTGTGGGACAGTGGGAAGCCAAAAACATTCAGTACTTC.

The rearrangement uses TRBV10-3 and TRBJ1-5; 8 bases are shared with TRBD1. The CDR3 totals 16 residues. V shed 6 bases and J 0 bases; nucleotides not matched to a gene: 7. Germline lookup yields CDR1 ENHRY and CDR2 SYGVKD. The CDR3, as DNA: TGTGCCATCAGCCTAGGACAGGGCTATAGCAATCAGCCCCAGCATTTT. It codes for CAISLGQGYSNQPQHF.

The genes are TRBV20-1 and TRBJ2-7; D not certain. The V end lost 3 bases, the J end lost 3 bases, and 15 bases lay between the germline ends. Germline V gene sequence: CDR1 DFQATT, CDR2 SNEGSKA (reference sequence). The CDR3 length is 14 residues. The CDR3 reads CSASPTTGYYEQYF. In nucleotides, the CDR3 is TGCAGTGCTAGTCCCACTACTGGGTACTACGAGCAGTACTTC.

The chain employs TRBV5-5 and TRBJ2-2; D uncertain. Trimming removed 1 base at V and 2 bases at J, with 9 bases between. Germline V gene lookup returns CDR1 SGHKS and CDR2 YYEKEE (reference sequence). CDR3 length: 15 amino acids. The CDR3 DNA reads as TGTGCCAGCAGCTTGACAGTAACCAACACCGGGGAGCTGTTTTTT. Translating gives CASSLTVTNTGELFF.

This clone was seen only a few times. This chain joins TRBV27 and TRBJ1-1; no definite D call. Deletions cut 6 bases from V and 4 bases from J, with 15 bases between. The CDR3 consists of 14 residues. Per germline, CDR1 MNHEY and CDR2 SMNVEV (reference sequence). The CDR3 sequence: CASSRRGGSTEAFF. The CDR3 coding sequence is TGTGCCAGCAGCCGGCGGGGTGGGAGCACTGAAGCTTTCTTT.

This chain joins TRBV6-5 and TRBJ1-2, with 10 bases fitting TRBD1. V trimming: 6 bases; J trimming: 4 bases; junction bases outside the gene matches: 8. The V gene's germline CDR1 is MNHEY and CDR2 SVGAGI. CDR3 length equals 15 residues. For the CDR3, the DNA is TGTGCCAGCAGACGACCGGGACAGGGGATCTATGGCTACACCTTC. It specifies CASRRPGQGIYGYTF.

The count of this clone is one. The rearrangement uses TRBV5-6 and TRBJ1-1; D unclear. The CDR3 contains 12 residues. The V end lost 0 bases, the J end lost 4 bases, and 4 bases lay between the germline ends. CDR1 SGHDT and CDR2 YYEEEE come from the germline V gene. CDR3 amino acids: CASSLGVTEAFF. The CDR3 DNA is TGTGCCAGCAGCTTGGGCGTCACTGAAGCTTTCTTT.

The rearrangement uses TRBV7-9 and TRBJ2-1; tentatively, D is TRBD2 (5 bases). Trimming cost V 1 base and J 0 bases, with 7 bases left between them. The CDR3 runs 15 residues. In germline, CDR1 is SEHNR, CDR2 FQNEAQ (reference sequence). The CDR3 sequence is CASSLVGSSYNEQFF. The CDR3 bases are TGTGCCAGCAGCTTAGTGGGGAGCTCCTACAATGAGCAGTTCTTC.

The gene calls are TRBV30 and TRBJ2-1, with TRBD1 as a possible D gene (6 bases). The V gene lost 8 bases and the J gene lost 4 bases, with 18 bases spanning the gap. Looked up from germline, CDR1 is GTSNPN and CDR2 is SVGIG (reference sequence). The CDR3 spans 14 residues. The CDR3 bases are TGTGCCCGCGATCGGAAGGGGGTATACAATGAGCAGTTCTTC. It encodes CARDRKGVYNEQFF.

The chain joins TRBV12-2 to TRBJ2-3; TRBD2, as called in the table, went unchecked against the DNA. TRBV12-2 is recorded as a pseudogene. The CDR3 is 16 amino acids. The CDR3 DNA reads as TGTGCAAGTCGCCCCACTAGCGGGGGGTGCACAGATACGCAGTATTTT. Its protein product is CASRPTSGGCTDTQYF.

The sample holds one count of this clone. The chain joins TRBV3-1 (or the pseudogene TRBV3-2) to TRBJ1-6; D remains ambiguous. The CDR3 spans 13 residues. The V end lost 0 bases, the J end lost 13 bases, and 10 bases lay between the germline ends. Per the germline V gene, CDR1 is LGHDT and CDR2 is YNNKEL (reference sequence). CDR3 in amino acids: CASSQDNGSPLHF. For the CDR3, the DNA is TGTGCCAGCAGCCAAGATAACGGGTCCCCCCTCCACTTT.

This clone was recorded once. The chain employs TRBV7-2 and TRBJ1-5, with a tentative D call TRBD1 (5 bases). The CDR3 totals 13 residues. V was shortened by 8 bases and J by 2 bases, with 10 bases between the two germline ends. The V gene's germline CDR1 is SGHTA and CDR2 FQGNSA. The CDR3: CASGVQGNQPQHF. The CDR3 DNA reads as TGTGCCAGCGGCGTACAGGGCAATCAGCCCCAGCATTTT.

This chain uses TRBV3-1 (or the pseudogene TRBV3-2) with TRBJ2-1; maybe TRBD1 (6 bases). CDR1 is LGHDT and CDR2 is YNNKEL in the germline V gene (reference sequence). V was clipped by 4 bases and J by 7 bases, with 11 bases between them. The CDR3 consists of 13 residues. CDR3 region: CASSPGQPNEQFF. The DNA of the CDR3 is TGTGCCAGCAGCCCCGGACAGCCAAATGAGCAGTTCTTC.

This clone was detected a few times. Different DNA sequences within this sample yield the same CDR3. The chain employs TRBV9 and TRBJ1-1, with 7 bases identical to TRBD1. V gave up 0 bases and J gave up 1 base; unmatched junction bases: 3. The CDR3 consists of 15 residues. The germline V gene has CDR1 SGDLS and CDR2 YYNGEE. CDR3 coding DNA: TGTGCCAGCAGCGTAGGAACAGGGGCGAACACTGAAGCTTTCTTT. Encoded protein: CASSVGTGANTEAFF.

This clone was recorded a few times. This rearrangement joins TRBV13 to TRBJ2-1; 10 positions match TRBD2. CDR3 length equals 15 residues. From germline, CDR1 is PRHDT and CDR2 FYEKMQ (reference sequence). J lost 2 bases, V lost 5 bases, and 3 bases had no gene match. CDR3 protein: CASSSSGGAYNEQFF. The CDR3 DNA follows: TGTGCCAGCAGCAGCAGCGGGGGGGCCTACAATGAGCAGTTCTTC.

V and J are TRBV10-2 and TRBJ1-1, with D perhaps matching TRBD1 (6 bases). CDR1 is WSHSY and CDR2 is SAAADI in the germline V gene. V lost 4 bases and J lost 7, with 13 bases in between. The CDR3 extends over 13 amino acids. CDR3 residues: CASSAGQQDEAFF. CDR3 sequence (DNA): TGCGCCAGCAGTGCTGGACAGCAGGATGAAGCTTTCTTT.

V gene TRBV4-1 combines with J gene TRBJ2-1; tentatively, D is TRBD2 (5 bases). This CDR3 comprises 15 residues. CDR1 is MGHRA and CDR2 is YSYEKL in the germline V gene. V was cut by 4 bases and J by 4 bases, with 14 bases left in between. CDR3 loop: CASSLGIAPYNEQFF. CDR3 coding DNA: TGCGCCAGCAGCCTGGGGATAGCGCCATACAATGAGCAGTTCTTC.

This chain uses TRBV9 with TRBJ1-1; no clear D. V lost 4 bases, J lost 4 bases, and 8 bases lay in between. Germline-derived CDR1 and CDR2 are SGDLS and YYNGEE. The CDR3 runs 12 residues. This CDR3 reads CASSPSPTEAFF. DNA for the CDR3: TGTGCCAGCAGCCCCTCTCCCACTGAAGCTTTCTTT.

The genes are TRBV6-5 and TRBJ1-1, with 7 nucleotides matching TRBD1. CDR3 length equals 13 residues. Germline lookup yields CDR1 MNHEY and CDR2 SVGAGI. Losses at the gene ends were 6 bases for V and 2 bases for J; bases not matched to a gene: 3. In nucleotides, the CDR3 is TGTGCCAGCAGGAGGACAGGAAACACTGAAGCTTTCTTT. Residues: CASRRTGNTEAFF.